This T cell receptor (beta chain) was documented in a study of shared clonotypes between healthy human individuals. Points from the study as a whole: Clonotypes shared by all four sorted-subset donors had higher generation probabilities than non-shared clonotypes. Deeper or shallower sequencing was expected to change how clonotypes are shared among donors.

Naive CD8 cells lacked CD45RO, underwent positive selection for CCR7 and left out terminally differentiated effector memory CD45RA+ cells. Looked up from germline, CDR1 is SGHDN and CDR2 is FVKESK. The CDR3 spans 19 residues. Unmatched junction bases numbered 16, after V lost 4 bases and J lost 2 bases. TCRdb's copy holds only in-frame clones and misses some; the assay was immunoSEQ multiplex PCR. The repertoire holds around 2,000,000 clones, 85% to 95% seen once, with approximately 1% in the top ten. Note on this clone: Its antigen remains unidentified.

The TCR originated in a man between 18 and 35 years old in good health. The rearrangement links TRBV14 to TRBJ2-3, with 9 bases aligning to TRBD2. The sequenced sample was naive CD8+ T cells sorted from blood. CDR3 region: CASSPSVGSGGPHTDTQYF. Written as DNA, the CDR3 is TGTGCCAGCAGCCCCTCCGTAGGCAGCGGGGGGCCCCACACAGATACGCAGTATTTT.